These 3 T cell receptor beta chains originate from one sample sequenced in a study of T cell changes during pregnancy in multiple sclerosis. Sequencing was performed with immunoSEQ multiplex PCR; in TCRdb, only in-frame clones are kept and a portion is missing. The sample includes some 54,000 clones, roughly 93% of them seen just once. Sequenced material: peripheral blood, taken after pregnancy. Receptor source: a female donor with multiple sclerosis, enrolled in a pregnancy study.

The chain has TRBV19 and TRBJ2-1; 9 nucleotides align to TRBD2. Germline loops: CDR1 LNHDA, CDR2 SQIVND (reference sequence). CDR3 length: 16 residues. The trim removed 6 bases at V and 0 bases at J, leaving 6 bases unmatched. The CDR3 spells CASSNLAGSSYNEQFF. CDR3 DNA sequence: TGTGCCAGTAGCAACCTAGCGGGGAGCTCCTACAATGAGCAGTTCTTC.

In this sample, this clone turned up once. The chain recombines TRBV15 with TRBJ1-5, with D perhaps matching TRBD1 (5 bases). V was cut by 0 bases and J by 6 bases, with 9 bases left in between. CDR1 and CDR2 from the germline V gene are LNHNV and YYDKDF (reference sequence). The CDR3 sequence is 14 residues long. CDR3: CATSRDRVGQPQHF. For the CDR3, the DNA is TGTGCCACCAGCAGAGACAGGGTTGGTCAGCCCCAGCATTTT.

The chain links TRBV27 to TRBJ2-1; D is uncertain. The CDR3 has 16 residues. Germline V gene data show CDR1 as MNHEY and CDR2 as SMNVEV (reference sequence). With 2 bases removed from V and 1 base from J, the gap between germline ends came to 12 bases. The CDR3 sequence: CASSLERSSSYNEQFF. CDR3 bases: TGTGCCAGCAGTTTAGAGAGGAGTTCGTCCTACAATGAGCAGTTCTTC.